This T cell receptor (beta chain) was captured in a study of blood T cells in healthy people across ages. A second PCR, run for roughly 7 to 11 cycles, used a sample-barcoded 5' primer plus a J-beta primer mix. The template-switch adaptor was a 5' adaptor with 12 random nucleotides. It tagged each cDNA molecule. TCRdb processed the 5' RACE reads anew with MiXCR; each CDR3 protein has one entry. The table has 900,000 to 950,000 distinct CDR3 sequences, almost 30% seen once. Trimming shortened V by 1 base and J by 0 bases, and 14 bases separated the two germline ends. The germline V gene encodes CDR1 SGHRS and CDR2 YFSETQ. The CDR3 totals 16 residues. This clonotype was found many times. This sample was shared with a second study, whose subject was T cells of mothers and their children.

This clonotype was sampled from a middle-aged woman in good health. The rearrangement joins TRBV5-1 to TRBJ2-7; D uncertain. Sequencing used blood. The CDR3 DNA reads TGCGCCAGCAGCTTGACCCTCACTGGGGTCTCCTACGAGCAGTACTTC. It is translated as CASSLTLTGVSYEQYF.